These 20 T cell receptor beta chains share one sample of origin, sequenced in a study of shared clonotypes between healthy human individuals. Method: immunoSEQ multiplex PCR; TCRdb's copy keeps in-frame clones and lacks some. The sample has under 750,000 clones; 72% are singletons. Sequenced: memory CD4+ T cells sorted from blood. Regarding subset: CD45RA-negative fraction. The source is a young woman in good health.

The chain joins TRBV28 to TRBJ2-3; D is unclear. From germline, CDR1 is MDHEN and CDR2 SYDVKM. Trimming stripped 6 bases from V and 5 bases from J, with 12 bases between. CDR3 length: 13 amino acids. CDR3 sequence: CASSLGRRDTQYF. CDR3 in DNA: TGTGCCAGCAGCCTTGGACGTCGAGATACGCAGTATTTT.

This clone was counted between two and nine times. The V gene is TRBV28, the J gene TRBJ2-1; tentatively, D is TRBD1 or TRBD2 (5 bases each). Germline-derived CDR1 and CDR2 are MDHEN and SYDVKM. The CDR3 loop spans 16 amino acids. The ends were cut back, 2 bases at V and 2 bases at J, with 13 bases in the middle. Here the CDR3 reads CASSLGGYHTYNEQFF. The CDR3, as DNA: TGTGCCAGCAGTTTAGGGGGTTACCACACCTACAATGAGCAGTTCTTC.

The chain is built from TRBV18 and TRBJ1-1; D is undetermined. V was cut by 5 bases and J by 1 base, with 11 bases left in between. This CDR3 spans 14 amino acids. Germline V gene sequence: CDR1 KGHSH, CDR2 LQKENI. CDR3 DNA: TGTGCCAGCTCAGTGGTGAAGACGAACACTGAAGCTTTCTTT. Translating it yields CASSVVKTNTEAFF.

This clone was seen just once. The J gene is TRBJ2-1, the V gene TRBV10-3, with 7 nucleotides matching TRBD2. The length of the CDR3 is 13 residues. The ends lost 10 bases at V and 6 bases at J; junction bases unmatched: 9. CDR1 is ENHRY and CDR2 is SYGVKD in the germline V gene. CDR3 coding DNA: TGTGCCACTGATACTAGCGCCTCCAATGAGCAGTTCTTC. This codes for CATDTSASNEQFF.

V usage is TRBV28 and J usage is TRBJ2-1, with 7 bases that match TRBD2. The ends lost 3 bases at V and 5 bases at J; junction bases unmatched: 7. Germline V CDR1 and CDR2: MDHEN, SYDVKM. The CDR3 length is 15 residues. The CDR3 DNA reads TGTGCCAGCAGTTTGCCCCGGACTAGAAACAATGAGCAGTTCTTC. Its protein product is CASSLPRTRNNEQFF.

The rearrangement uses TRBV15 and TRBJ1-5, with 7 bases lining up with TRBD1. Per the germline V gene, CDR1 is LNHNV and CDR2 is YYDKDF (reference sequence). The CDR3 spans 14 residues. V was pared by 8 bases and J by 7 bases, with 11 bases of the junction left unmatched. The CDR3: CATCPDRMGQPQHF. In DNA form, the CDR3 reads TGTGCCACCTGCCCGGACAGGATGGGACAGCCCCAGCATTTT.

The chain carries TRBV6-1 and TRBJ2-7; 12 positions agree with TRBD1. Germline V lookup: CDR1 MNHNS, CDR2 SASEGT. This CDR3 is 15 amino acids long. V shed 7 bases and J 0 bases; nucleotides not matched to a gene: 4. CDR3 loop: CASMGQGAISYEQYF. The CDR3 DNA sequence: TGTGCCAGCATGGGACAGGGGGCGATCTCCTACGAGCAGTACTTC.

The chain uses TRBV7-9 and TRBJ2-2; D gene unclear. The CDR3 consists of 14 residues. Per germline, CDR1 SEHNR and CDR2 FQNEAQ (reference sequence). V lost 4 bases, J lost 5 bases, and 11 bases lay in between. The CDR3 DNA is TGTGCCAGCAGCTATCTGGGTCGGACCGGGGAGCTGTTTTTT. This encodes CASSYLGRTGELFF.

The chain has TRBV5-1 and TRBJ1-5; the D is unclear. V lost 0 bases and J 4 bases, leaving 5 bases between the germline ends. The CDR3 loop spans 13 amino acids. Germline V gene data show CDR1 as SGHRS and CDR2 as YFSETQ. The CDR3 here is CASSLAVNQPQHF. The CDR3 DNA reads as TGCGCCAGCAGCTTGGCCGTGAATCAGCCCCAGCATTTT.

The chain has TRBV5-5 and TRBJ2-7; no clear D. The V and J ends lost 5 bases and 2 bases respectively, with 20 bases between them. CDR3 size: 16 residues. CDR1 and CDR2 (germline): SGHKS, YYEKEE (reference sequence). The CDR3 is CASSNGVAVVAYEQYF. The CDR3 DNA sequence: TGTGCCAGCAGTAATGGGGTGGCAGTCGTGGCCTACGAGCAGTACTTC.

This clone has a single count. The rearrangement uses TRBV11-2 and TRBJ1-1; TRBD1 agrees at 7 bases. CDR3 length equals 15 residues. Germline V lookup: CDR1 SGHAT, CDR2 FQNNGV. V was clipped by 3 bases and J by 3 bases; unmatched bases: 7. In nucleotides, the CDR3 is TGTGCCAGCAGCTTTGGCCAGGGGGGTTACACTGAAGCTTTCTTT. This gives the protein CASSFGQGGYTEAFF.

This clone has only a few counts. This sequence joins TRBV18 and TRBJ2-7; D is possibly TRBD1 (6 bases). From germline, CDR1 is KGHSH and CDR2 LQKENI. The CDR3 spans 14 residues. Trimming left V 5 bases short and J 0 bases short, with 11 bases between. The CDR3 reads CASSSTGISYEQYF. CDR3 nucleotides: TGTGCCAGCTCATCGACAGGAATCTCCTACGAGCAGTACTTC. The variable domain in full, with the rest retrieved from reference TRBV18 and TRBJ2-7, is NAGVMQNPRHLVRRRGQEARLRCSPMKGHSHVYWYRQLPEEGLKFMVYLQKENIIDESGMPKERFSAEFPKEGPSILRIQQVVRGDSAAYFCASSSTGISYEQYFGPGTRLTVT.

The chain links TRBV4-2 to TRBJ2-1, with TRBD2 matching over 12 bases. Looked up from germline, CDR1 is LGHNA and CDR2 is YNFKEQ. Germline trimming cut 4 bases from V and 7 bases from J; bases unmatched to any gene: 8. CDR3 size: 16 residues. The CDR3, as DNA: TGTGCCAGCAGCCTAAGGTTACTAGCGGGAGGAAATGAGCAGTTCTTC. Its protein product is CASSLRLLAGGNEQFF.

V gene TRBV10-3 combines with J gene TRBJ2-3; 12 nucleotides match TRBD2. Germline lookup yields CDR1 ENHRY and CDR2 SYGVKD. The CDR3 runs to 16 residues. V shed 2 bases and J 6 bases; nucleotides not matched to a gene: 6. For the CDR3, the DNA is TGTGCCATCAGTGAGGCGGCTAGCGGGAGGGGTGATACGCAGTATTTT. It codes for CAISEAASGRGDTQYF.

A few counts support this clone. The chain has TRBV5-6 and TRBJ1-3; 8 bases line up with TRBD1. After removal of 5 bases from V and 0 bases from J, the junction contained 7 bases not matched to a gene. This CDR3 region has 16 residues. The germline gives CDR1 SGHDT, CDR2 YYEEEE. The CDR3 spells CASSPDRGSSGNTIYF. Written as DNA, the CDR3 is TGTGCCAGCAGTCCAGACAGGGGAAGCTCTGGAAACACCATATATTTT.

V and J are TRBV5-1 and TRBJ2-1, with D tentatively TRBD1 or TRBD2 (6 bases each). V dropped 4 bases and J dropped 0 bases, with 14 bases sitting between them. This CDR3 region has 16 residues. Germline loops: CDR1 SGHRS, CDR2 YFSETQ. The DNA of the CDR3 is TGCGCCAGCAGCCCGGAAGGGGGGCGCTCCTACAATGAGCAGTTCTTC. It translates to CASSPEGGRSYNEQFF.

The chain recombines TRBV25-1 with TRBJ2-3; D unclear. This CDR3 spans 15 amino acids. Trimming pared 5 bases from V and 0 bases from J, leaving 12 bases between. Germline V lookup: CDR1 MGHDK, CDR2 SYGVNS. The chain's CDR3 is CASSRQASSTDTQYF. CDR3 DNA sequence: TGTGCCAGCAGTAGGCAGGCCTCTAGCACAGATACGCAGTATTTT.

The chain links TRBV28 to TRBJ1-1; D is ambiguous. Germline V gene lookup returns CDR1 MDHEN and CDR2 SYDVKM. The CDR3 consists of 11 residues. Trimming left V 6 bases short and J 7 bases short, with 9 bases between. The CDR3 sequence is CASRGFGEAFF. In nucleotides, the CDR3 is TGTGCCAGCAGGGGCTTTGGTGAAGCTTTCTTT.

The chain carries TRBV30 and TRBJ1-3; D is unresolved. Trimming shortened V by 0 bases and J by 2 bases, and 11 bases separated the two germline ends. The CDR3 loop spans 15 amino acids. Germline V gene data show CDR1 as GTSNPN and CDR2 as SVGIG (reference sequence). The CDR3 sequence is CAWSVRLGTGNTIYF. In DNA form, the CDR3 reads TGTGCCTGGAGTGTACGATTAGGGACTGGAAACACCATATATTTT.

The rearrangement links TRBV5-1 to TRBJ1-1; 7 bases line up with TRBD1. With 3 bases clipped from V and 2 bases from J, the junction kept 16 bases outside the gene matches. The CDR3 is made up of 18 amino acids. Per the germline V gene, CDR1 is SGHRS and CDR2 is YFSETQ. The CDR3 loop reads CASSSQPSFGQANTEAFF. CDR3 sequence (DNA): TGCGCCAGCAGCTCCCAACCCAGCTTCGGACAGGCTAACACTGAAGCTTTCTTT.